What follows describes a single T cell receptor beta chain. The record originates from a study of OX40 agonist ivuxolimab in advanced cancers. Measured with immunoSEQ multiplex PCR; TCRdb has only the in-frame clones, and not every one. Here the sample spans about 65,000 clones, roughly 91% being singletons. V gave up 0 bases and J gave up 4 bases, with 15 bases separating them. The germline gives CDR1 MNHEY, CDR2 SVGAGI. The CDR3 is 16 amino acids. This specimen consisted of CD4+ or CD8+ T cells sorted from blood, obtained in a trial of the OX40 agonist ivuxolimab. This rearrangement joins TRBV6-5 to TRBJ1-2; no definite D call. This TCR was sampled from an adult with an advanced solid tumor such as melanoma, head and neck, liver or kidney cancer. CDR3 region: CASSYSSPESGYGYTF. CDR3 coding DNA: TGTGCCAGCAGTTACTCGTCCCCGGAATCTGGCTATGGCTACACCTTC.